This entry features one T cell receptor beta chain sequence. The antigen remains undetermined. These data come from a study of T cell responses to AZD1222 COVID-19 vaccine. Study observations and caveats: Reports say nearly half of spike-specific TCRs go after unmutated variant regions. CD4 TCRs linked to vaccination spanned spike, dominating at 160-218 and 743-854. Baseline testing showed seropositivity in only a handful of AZD1222 recipients.

Measured with immunoSEQ multiplex PCR; TCRdb has only the in-frame clones, and not every one. This sample's table reports around 150,000 clones. V was pared by 5 bases and J by 0 bases, with 8 bases between. The germline V gene has CDR1 SGHAT and CDR2 FQDESV (reference sequence). There are 14 residues in the CDR3. Sequencing input: peripheral blood. The rearrangement uses TRBV11-1 and TRBJ1-3; a possible D gene is TRBD1 (5 bases). The receptor was derived from an adult in good health. CDR3 sequence: CASSLGLSGNTIYF. The DNA for the CDR3 is TGTGCCAGCAGCCTGGGACTCTCTGGAAACACCATATATTTT.